Listed here are 4 T cell receptor beta chains from one sample, sequenced in a study of T cell responses to AZD1222 COVID-19 vaccine. This table comes from immunoSEQ multiplex PCR, and its TCRdb copy is limited to in-frame clones, with some not included. In the table there are about 100,000 clones, roughly 86% of which are singletons. This specimen consisted of peripheral blood, obtained 28 days after the second dose of the MenACWY control vaccine. These receptors were taken from an adult who received the MenACWY meningococcal vaccine as a control.

The CDR3 spells CASSLRLAGQETQYF. As DNA, the CDR3 is TGTGCCAGCAGCCTACGACTAGCGGGGCAAGAGACCCAGTACTTC. The chain recombines TRBV21-1 with TRBJ2-5; no check of the table's D call, TRBD2, against the DNA was made. TRBV21-1 corresponds to a pseudogene. The CDR3 runs 15 residues.

The CDR3 protein is CASSGGTGGYEQYF. Written as DNA, the CDR3 is TGTGCCAGCAGCGGCGGGACAGGGGGCTACGAGCAGTACTTC. The rearrangement links TRBV9 to TRBJ2-7; TRBD1 matches at 11 bases. J lost 3 bases, V lost 3 bases, and 2 bases had no gene match. In germline, CDR1 is SGDLS, CDR2 YYNGEE. The CDR3 has 14 amino acids.

V usage is TRBV4-1 and J usage is TRBJ2-2, with 7 positions matching TRBD1. Per germline, CDR1 MGHRA and CDR2 YSYEKL. J was trimmed by 5 bases and V by 5 bases; bases with no gene match: 5. The length of the CDR3 is 14 residues. CDR3 DNA: TGCGCCAGCAGCTCGACAGGGACGACCGGGGAGCTGTTTTTT. This sequence encodes CASSSTGTTGELFF.

The count of this clone is one. J is TRBJ2-3 and V is TRBV7-2; a weak D match, TRBD2 (5 bases). This CDR3 is 14 amino acids long. Germline-derived CDR1 and CDR2 are SGHTA and FQGNSA. Trimming pared 1 base from V and 3 bases from J, leaving 8 bases between. Here the CDR3 reads CASSLDGNTDTQYF. The CDR3 nucleotides read TGTGCCAGCAGCTTAGACGGGAATACAGATACGCAGTATTTT.